One sample yielded the 21 T cell receptor beta chains listed below, sequenced in a study of vaccination effects on CD4 cells after COVID-19. Following culture for under 12 days, CD4+ T cells were isolated. The person was diagnosed with PCR-confirmed SARS-CoV-2 infection between March and December 2020. Two-dose vaccination with either BNT162b2 or mRNA-1273 was given to the participants. These receptors have no known antigen. Libraries were prepared by immunoSEQ multiplex PCR; TCRdb keeps only in-frame clonotypes and omits some of them. The table lists 45,000 to 55,000 clones, 65% to 75% of them singletons. The sample consisted of CD4+ T cells from PBMCs cultured without peptide, taken after COVID-19 vaccination. These receptors were obtained from a human donor who had a prior SARS-CoV-2 infection.

This chain uses TRBV7-2 with TRBJ2-7; D is possibly TRBD1 (6 bases). Between the trimmed V and J ends, which lost 3 bases and 3 bases, there was a span of 9 bases. CDR1 SGHTA and CDR2 FQGNSA come from the germline V gene. This CDR3 spans 13 amino acids. CDR3 DNA: TGTGCCAGCAGCTTCCCCAGGGGCTACGAGCAGTACTTC. This sequence encodes CASSFPRGYEQYF. The variable domain in full, with the rest retrieved from reference TRBV7-2 and TRBJ2-7, is GAGVSQSPSNKVTEKGKDVELRCDPISGHTALYWYRQSLGQGLEFLIYFQGNSAPDKSGLPSDRFSAERTGGSVSTLTIQRTQQEDSAVYLCASSFPRGYEQYFGPGTRLTVT.

The chain has TRBV9 and TRBJ1-4, with a tentative D call TRBD1 (5 bases). V lost 3 bases and J 3 bases, leaving 12 bases between the germline ends. The CDR3 totals 15 residues. CDR1 and CDR2 from the germline V gene are SGDLS and YYNGEE. The CDR3 protein is CASSGRGFSNEKLFF. In DNA form, the CDR3 reads TGTGCCAGCAGCGGCCGGGGCTTTTCTAATGAAAAACTGTTTTTT. The full variable domain, its missing parts supplied by reference TRBV9 and TRBJ1-4, is DSGVTQTPKHLITATGQRVTLRCSPRSGDLSVYWYQQSLDQGLQFLIQYYNGEERAKGNILERFSAQQFPDLHSELNLSSLELGDSALYFCASSGRGFSNEKLFFGSGTQLSVL.

Only one count was recorded for this clone. The chain links TRBV13 to TRBJ1-1; the match to TRBD1 covers 12 bases. This CDR3 spans 19 amino acids. With V trimmed by 5 bases and J by 2 bases, 15 bases remained unmatched. The V gene's germline CDR1 is PRHDT and CDR2 FYEKMQ (reference sequence). The CDR3 is CASSHRGQGALSINTEAFF. As DNA, the CDR3 is TGTGCCAGCAGCCATAGGGGACAGGGGGCACTCTCAATCAACACTGAAGCTTTCTTT. The whole variable domain, remainder taken from reference TRBV13 and TRBJ1-1, is AAGVIQSPRHLIKEKRETATLKCYPIPRHDTVYWYQQGPGQDPQFLISFYEKMQSDKGSIPDRFSAQQFSDYHSELNMSSLELGDSALYFCASSHRGQGALSINTEAFFGQGTRLTVV.

This chain links TRBV10-1 with TRBJ2-1; TRBD2 matches at 9 bases. Per the germline V gene, CDR1 is WNHNN and CDR2 is SYGVQD (reference sequence). The CDR3 extends over 16 amino acids. V shed 8 bases and J 8 bases; nucleotides not matched to a gene: 16. The CDR3 spells CASRGWSGGPRHEQFF. As DNA, the CDR3 is TGCGCCAGCCGGGGATGGAGCGGGGGGCCCCGGCATGAGCAGTTCTTC.

The chain is built from TRBV30 and TRBJ1-5, with TRBD1 matching 7 bases. The V gene's germline CDR1 is GTSNPN and CDR2 SVGIG (reference sequence). CDR3 length: 15 residues. Unmatched junction bases numbered 7, after V lost 5 bases and J lost 0 bases. Here the CDR3 reads CAWAQGDYSNQPQHF. CDR3 in DNA: TGTGCCTGGGCCCAGGGGGATTATAGCAATCAGCCCCAGCATTTT.

The chain is built from TRBV27 and TRBJ2-1, with D tentatively TRBD1 (5 bases). The CDR3 runs to 13 residues. The germline V gene has CDR1 MNHEY and CDR2 SMNVEV (reference sequence). Trimming cost V 8 bases and J 3 bases, with 11 bases left between them. The CDR3 coding sequence is TGTGCCAGCGAGGACATGGGCTACAATGAGCAGTTCTTC. This codes for CASEDMGYNEQFF.

The V gene is TRBV5-8, the J gene TRBJ2-1, with TRBD2 matching 10 bases. Germline CDR1 is SGHTS and CDR2 is YDEGEE. This CDR3 has 18 amino acids. V gave up 2 bases and J gave up 8 bases; unmatched junction bases: 16. DNA for the CDR3: TGTGCCAGCAGCTTTCCTTTTGGTAGAGCGGGAGGGCAGGATGAGCAGTTCTTC. Amino acids: CASSFPFGRAGGQDEQFF.

The chain uses TRBV5-6 and TRBJ2-3, with TRBD2 matching over 10 bases. The length of the CDR3 is 17 residues. The junction had 9 bases not matched to a gene; V was cut back by 0 bases and J by 5 bases. Germline loops: CDR1 SGHDT, CDR2 YYEEEE. The CDR3 region is CASSLGVSGGALDTQYF. The CDR3 DNA reads as TGTGCCAGCAGCTTGGGGGTGAGCGGGGGGGCCCTAGATACGCAGTATTTT.

The DNA of the CDR3 is TGTGCCAGCGAAGATGGACTAGCGGGAGATATGGACACAGATACGCAGTATTTT. This translates into CASEDGLAGDMDTDTQYF. The V call is TRBV25-1, the J call TRBJ2-3; 13 bases are a match to TRBD2. The V gene's germline CDR1 is MGHDK and CDR2 SYGVNS. The V segment lost 8 bases and the J segment 2 bases; nucleotides outside the gene matches: 13. This CDR3 contains 18 residues.

This clone has just one count. This chain connects TRBV5-1 to TRBJ2-2; 8 nucleotides align to TRBD1. J lost 6 bases, V lost 3 bases, and 16 bases had no gene match. The CDR3 is made up of 18 amino acids. The V gene's germline CDR1 is SGHRS and CDR2 YFSETQ. The CDR3 here is CASSSTPLGQGDPGELFF. The CDR3 nucleotides read TGCGCCAGCAGCTCCACCCCCCTTGGACAGGGCGATCCCGGGGAGCTGTTTTTT.

This sequence joins TRBV7-2 and TRBJ1-6, with TRBD1 matching over 8 bases. The CDR3 sequence is 16 residues long. V lost 5 bases and J lost 10; bases outside the gene matches: 13. Per germline, CDR1 SGHTA and CDR2 FQGNSA. The DNA of the CDR3 is TGTGCCAGCAGCGTAAGGACAGGGAGAGTTGGCTCACCCCTCCACTTT. Translated: CASSVRTGRVGSPLHF.

As for this clone: The germline gene is not matched at one end of the junction; a read error may be the cause. This chain connects TRBV24-1 to TRBJ2-7, with D hard to call. The CDR3 is 8 residues long. CDR1 and CDR2 (germline): KGHDR, SFDVKD. The CDR3: CATSESSF. CDR3 nucleotides: TGTGCCACCAGTGAGAGTAGCTTC.

V usage is TRBV24-1 and J usage is TRBJ2-7; TRBD1 might be the D (6 bases). The germline V and J ends were trimmed by 7 bases and 3 bases, with 6 bases remaining between them. This CDR3 comprises 11 residues. The germline V gene has CDR1 KGHDR and CDR2 SFDVKD. The chain's CDR3 is CATSRGYEQYF. The CDR3 nucleotides are TGTGCCACCAGCAGGGGCTACGAGCAGTACTTC.

The V gene is TRBV15, the J gene TRBJ2-1; D is tentatively TRBD1 or TRBD2 (5 bases each). The V and J ends lost 5 bases and 8 bases respectively, with 16 bases between them. Looked up from germline, CDR1 is LNHNV and CDR2 is YYDKDF (reference sequence). This CDR3 comprises 14 residues. The CDR3 DNA reads as TGTGCCACCAGCCATGGGGGATCTGCCGATGAGCAGTTCTTC. This translates into CATSHGGSADEQFF.

The V call is TRBV28, the J call TRBJ2-4; D may match TRBD1 or TRBD2 (5 bases each). The CDR3 totals 15 residues. Germline values: CDR1 MDHEN, CDR2 SYDVKM. V was cut by 4 bases and J by 5 bases, with 15 bases left in between. This CDR3 reads CASSSPRGDQNIQYF. In DNA, the CDR3 is TGTGCCAGCAGTTCACCGAGGGGAGACCAAAACATTCAGTACTTC.

CDR3 in amino acids: CASSESGGDTGELFF. CDR3 DNA sequence: TGTGCCAGCAGTGAATCAGGGGGCGACACCGGGGAGCTGTTTTTT. The chain joins TRBV25-1 to TRBJ2-2; 8 bases match TRBD1. V lost 1 base to trimming and J lost 3 bases; unmatched junction nucleotides: 1. The CDR3 loop spans 15 amino acids. Germline-derived CDR1 and CDR2 are MGHDK and SYGVNS.

Relative to its sample, this clone is medium-sized (0.01 to 0.1%). The V gene is TRBV20-1, the J gene TRBJ2-7; 7 bases align to TRBD2. The CDR3 extends over 13 amino acids. Trimming removed 3 bases from V and 3 bases from J; junction bases left unmatched: 5. Germline loops: CDR1 DFQATT, CDR2 SNEGSKA (reference sequence). The CDR3: CSASLGEGYEQYF. CDR3 nucleotide sequence: TGCAGTGCTAGTTTAGGGGAGGGCTACGAGCAGTACTTC.

As to this clone: The same CDR3 can be traced to other DNA sequences in this sample. The chain links TRBV6-5 to TRBJ1-2; 11 bases fit TRBD1. V lost 2 bases to trimming and J lost 5 bases; unmatched junction nucleotides: 7. Germline V gene data show CDR1 as MNHEY and CDR2 as SVGAGI. CDR3 size: 16 residues. CDR3 residues: CASSYLRTGGSYGYTF. CDR3 nucleotides: TGTGCCAGCAGTTACCTTAGGACAGGGGGCAGTTATGGCTACACCTTC.

This sequence joins TRBV9 and TRBJ2-5; D possibly corresponds to TRBD1 (5 bases). V lost 0 bases to trimming and J lost 7 bases, with 13 bases between them. The CDR3 runs to 14 residues. Per the germline V gene, CDR1 is SGDLS and CDR2 is YYNGEE. The CDR3 region has the DNA TGTGCCAGCAGCGTAGCTACGTGGGGCGGGACCCAGTACTTC. Its protein is CASSVATWGGTQYF. Full variable domain (remainder filled in from reference TRBV9 and TRBJ2-5): DSGVTQTPKHLITATGQRVTLRCSPRSGDLSVYWYQQSLDQGLQFLIQYYNGEERAKGNILERFSAQQFPDLHSELNLSSLELGDSALYFCASSVATWGGTQYFGPGTRLLVL.

The chain joins TRBV27 to TRBJ2-7; no definite D call. The CDR3 runs 15 residues. Germline V gives CDR1 MNHEY, CDR2 SMNVEV (reference sequence). V was trimmed by 4 bases and J by 6 bases, leaving 19 bases between them. CDR3 residues: CASSSLRAFGIEQYF. The CDR3 DNA sequence: TGTGCCAGCAGTTCGTTGCGTGCCTTTGGAATCGAGCAGTACTTC.

The V call is TRBV4-2, the J call TRBJ2-5; unclear D gene. Trimming pared 0 bases from V and 4 bases from J, leaving 15 bases between. CDR1 and CDR2 from the germline V gene are LGHNA and YNFKEQ. This CDR3 is 16 amino acids long. DNA for the CDR3: TGTGCCAGCAGCCAAGATTCAAGCGAATCGCTAGAGACCCAGTACTTC. Its translation: CASSQDSSESLETQYF.